The 30 T cell receptor beta chains below come from one sample, sequenced in a study of cytomegalovirus exposure and HLA in healthy donors. With 60 Vbeta and 13 Jbeta primers, the PCR was carried out. Generated by immunoSEQ multiplex PCR, the TCRdb table keeps only in-frame clones and is missing some. The table includes about 250,000 clones, around two thirds detected once. The sample taken for sequencing was PBMCs. Receptors were obtained from a female donor in good health and CMV-seronegative.

On this clone: The junction differs from germline at one of its ends, possibly a read error. This chain uses TRBV18 with TRBJ1-2; 9 bases align to TRBD1. CDR1 is KGHSH and CDR2 is LQKENI in the germline V gene. The CDR3 runs 15 residues. The CDR3 DNA reads TGTGCCAGCTCCCCACAGGGGGCCCTTAACTATGGCTACACCTTC. Translation gives CASSPQGALNYGYTF.

The chain couples TRBV2 to TRBJ2-2; D unresolved. The V end lost 6 bases, the J end lost 7 bases, and 6 bases lay between the germline ends. Germline CDR1 is SNHLY and CDR2 is FYNNEI. This CDR3 has 11 residues. The CDR3 loop reads CASRGGGELFF. The CDR3 DNA is TGTGCCAGCAGAGGCGGCGGGGAGCTGTTTTTT.

This clone is a singleton in its sample. The V call is TRBV14, the J call TRBJ2-7, with D perhaps TRBD1 (6 bases). Trimming stripped 4 bases from V and 5 bases from J, with 21 bases between. Per germline, CDR1 SGHDN and CDR2 FVKESK. The CDR3 extends over 16 amino acids. CDR3 amino acids: CASSLRTVPPLNEQYF. CDR3 in DNA: TGTGCCAGCAGCCTGCGGACAGTACCCCCCTTGAACGAGCAGTACTTC. Based on the CDR3 plus reference TRBV14 and TRBJ2-7, the full variable domain is EAGVTQFPSHSVIEKGQTVTLRCDPISGHDNLYWYRRVMGKEIKFLLHFVKESKQDESGMPNNRFLAERTGGTYSTLKVQPAELEDSGVYFCASSLRTVPPLNEQYFGPGTRLTVT.

This clone has a handful of counts. The V gene is TRBV7-9, the J gene TRBJ1-1; 8 nucleotides match TRBD1. The CDR3 is made up of 15 amino acids. Germline V gene sequence: CDR1 SEHNR, CDR2 FQNEAQ (reference sequence). With V trimmed by 7 bases and J by 5 bases, 12 bases remained unmatched. CDR3 bases: TGTGCCAGCACCTCCCAGAGGACAGGGAGGACTGAAGCTTTCTTT. Translated: CASTSQRTGRTEAFF.

The genes are TRBV28 and TRBJ1-6; 7 positions match TRBD1. There are 16 residues in the CDR3. CDR1 MDHEN and CDR2 SYDVKM come from the germline V gene. V trimming: 4 bases; J trimming: 10 bases; junction bases outside the gene matches: 13. The CDR3 reads CASSSSSTGEYSPLHF. The CDR3 DNA follows: TGTGCCAGCAGTTCCTCCAGCACAGGGGAGTACTCACCCCTCCACTTT.

V usage is TRBV11-3 and J usage is TRBJ2-7; possible D gene TRBD2, 6 bases. Germline assignment: CDR1 SGHNT and CDR2 YENEEA. The CDR3 loop spans 11 amino acids. Trimming took off 7 bases at V and 5 bases at J, with 9 bases between the two ends. The DNA of the CDR3 is TGTGCCAGCACGGGGGTTGACGAGCAGTACTTC. The encoded protein is CASTGVDEQYF.

The rearrangement uses TRBV5-1 and TRBJ2-1, with 9 bases fitting TRBD1. Per germline, CDR1 SGHRS and CDR2 YFSETQ. The length of the CDR3 is 15 residues. Germline trimming cut 0 bases from V and 4 bases from J; bases unmatched to any gene: 2. In DNA, the CDR3 is TGCGCCAGCAGCTTGGGACAGGGGGGGTACAATGAGCAGTTCTTC. Residues: CASSLGQGGYNEQFF. Based on the CDR3 plus reference TRBV5-1 and TRBJ2-1, the full variable domain is KAGVTQTPRYLIKTRGQQVTLSCSPISGHRSVSWYQQTPGQGLQFLFEYFSETQRNKGNFPGRFSGRQFSNSRSEMNVSTLELGDSALYLCASSLGQGGYNEQFFGPGTRLTVL.

V gene TRBV6-1 combines with J gene TRBJ1-1, with 8 bases that match TRBD1. The CDR3 length is 12 residues. V shed 5 bases and J 6 bases; nucleotides not matched to a gene: 2. In germline, CDR1 is MNHNS, CDR2 SASEGT. The CDR3 loop is CASSQTGAEAFF. The CDR3 DNA reads as TGTGCCAGCAGTCAGACAGGGGCTGAAGCTTTCTTT.

This clone was seen more than once but under ten times. The chain has TRBV13 and TRBJ1-1, with D perhaps matching TRBD1 (5 bases). Deletions cut 4 bases from V and 0 bases from J, with 12 bases between. The germline V gene has CDR1 PRHDT and CDR2 FYEKMQ (reference sequence). This CDR3 is built from 15 residues. The CDR3 sequence is CASSSNGGLNTEAFF. DNA of the CDR3: TGTGCCAGCAGCTCAAACGGGGGGTTGAACACTGAAGCTTTCTTT.

In this sample, this clone turned up once. The chain carries TRBV4-1 and TRBJ1-1; 8 nucleotides line up with TRBD1. The V gene's germline CDR1 is MGHRA and CDR2 YSYEKL. The V and J ends lost 5 bases and 11 bases, in that order; junction bases with no gene match: 16. The CDR3 spans 15 residues. The CDR3 region is CASSFERGAGGKAFF. The CDR3 bases are TGCGCCAGCAGCTTTGAAAGGGGGGCAGGGGGCAAGGCTTTCTTT.

The chain carries TRBV6-5 and TRBJ2-5, with TRBD2 identical over 8 bases. The end of the DNA is better explained by TRBJ2-7, so the J call may be wrong. Germline-derived CDR1 and CDR2 are MNHEY and SVGAGI. The CDR3 is 15 residues long. DNA for the CDR3: TGTGCCAGCAGCCCCCAGCGGGGGAGGACCTACGAGCAGTACTTC. As protein: CASSPQRGRTYEQYF.

This clone came up a few times. The chain couples TRBV18 to TRBJ2-3; TRBD2 matches 13 bases. Trimming cost V 5 bases and J 5 bases; bases outside gene matches: 10. This CDR3 contains 17 residues. Per germline, CDR1 KGHSH and CDR2 LQKENI. CDR3 bases: TGTGCCAGCTCAACCAAACTAGCGGGAGGGCGACGAGATACGCAGTATTTT. It translates to CASSTKLAGGRRDTQYF.

The chain uses TRBV2 and TRBJ2-1; the match to TRBD2 covers 8 bases. CDR3 length: 15 residues. The germline V gene has CDR1 SNHLY and CDR2 FYNNEI. The V and J ends lost 7 bases and 7 bases, in that order; junction bases with no gene match: 12. CDR3: CASNQGLGIRNEQFF. CDR3 bases: TGTGCCAGCAACCAGGGACTAGGAATAAGAAATGAGCAGTTCTTC.

This rearrangement joins TRBV5-1 to TRBJ2-5; D may be TRBD2 (6 bases). Deletions cut 2 bases from V and 5 bases from J, with 16 bases between. Germline V gene data show CDR1 as SGHRS and CDR2 as YFSETQ. The CDR3 sequence is 15 residues long. CDR3 DNA: TGCGCCAGCAGCTTTACTACAGCTGGAGGGGAGACCCAGTACTTC. Translation: CASSFTTAGGETQYF.

V and J are TRBV7-2 and TRBJ2-7; TRBD1 agrees at 8 bases. The CDR3 is 15 amino acids. CDR1 is SGHTA and CDR2 is FQGNSA in the germline V gene. V lost 5 bases to trimming and J lost 3 bases; unmatched junction nucleotides: 9. This chain's CDR3 is CASSPRQGTDYEQYF. CDR3 DNA: TGTGCCAGCAGCCCCAGACAGGGGACAGACTACGAGCAGTACTTC.

V is TRBV25-1 and J is TRBJ1-5; D is ambiguous. CDR1 is MGHDK and CDR2 is SYGVNS in the germline V gene. The length of the CDR3 is 14 residues. V was pared by 4 bases and J by 0 bases, with 7 bases between. The CDR3: CASSAGYSNQPQHF. For the CDR3, the DNA is TGTGCCAGCAGTGCGGGTTATAGCAATCAGCCCCAGCATTTT.

The V call is TRBV4-1, the J call TRBJ2-3; no clear D gene. CDR3 length: 15 amino acids. Trimming took off 1 base at V and 2 bases at J, with 10 bases between the two ends. Germline lookup yields CDR1 MGHRA and CDR2 YSYEKL. The CDR3 coding sequence is TGCGCCAGCAGCCAAGCAGCGAGAGCCACAGATACGCAGTATTTT. Translation: CASSQAARATDTQYF.

This rearrangement joins TRBV15 to TRBJ2-1; 7 bases match TRBD1. Germline CDR1 LNHNV, CDR2 YYDKDF (reference sequence). The CDR3 has 16 residues. With V trimmed by 3 bases and J by 0 bases, 5 bases remained unmatched. The CDR3 region has the DNA TGTGCCACCAGCAGGCGGACAGGTAGCTCCTACAATGAGCAGTTCTTC. This sequence encodes CATSRRTGSSYNEQFF. The entire variable domain, with the rest obtained from reference TRBV15 and TRBJ2-1, is as follows: DAMVIQNPRYQVTQFGKPVTLSCSQTLNHNVMYWYQQKSSQAPKLLFHYYDKDFNNEADTPDNFQSRRPNTSFCFLDIRSPGLGDTAMYLCATSRRTGSSYNEQFFGPGTRLTVL.

The gene calls are TRBV25-1 and TRBJ2-1; 13 nucleotides align to TRBD2. Germline V gene sequence: CDR1 MGHDK, CDR2 SYGVNS. The V and J ends lost 1 base and 2 bases, in that order; junction bases with no gene match: 5. This CDR3 is built from 18 residues. The CDR3 region has the DNA TGTGCCAGCAGTGAATTAGGGACTAGCGGGAACACCTACAATGAGCAGTTCTTC. Translating it yields CASSELGTSGNTYNEQFF.

Turning to this clone: This sample includes further DNA sequences coding for the same CDR3. The genes are TRBV28 and TRBJ2-7; 7 positions match TRBD2. The CDR3 runs 16 residues. The trim removed 3 bases at V and 4 bases at J, leaving 12 bases unmatched. Looked up from germline, CDR1 is MDHEN and CDR2 is SYDVKM. CDR3 residues: CASSLRVAGARYEQYF. The CDR3 nucleotides read TGTGCCAGCAGTTTGAGGGTGGCGGGAGCTCGTTACGAGCAGTACTTC. The complete variable domain, with remaining parts taken from reference TRBV28 and TRBJ2-7, reads DVKVTQSSRYLVKRTGEKVFLECVQDMDHENMFWYRQDPGLGLRLIYFSYDVKMKEKGDIPEGYSVSREKKERFSLILESASTNQTSMYLCASSLRVAGARYEQYFGPGTRLTVT.

The V and J genes are TRBV10-3 and TRBJ2-7; 8 positions match TRBD1. The CDR3 loop spans 15 amino acids. From germline, CDR1 is ENHRY and CDR2 SYGVKD. V lost 4 bases, J lost 1 base, and 6 bases stayed unmatched. This chain's CDR3 is CAISVSQGASYEQYF. The CDR3 DNA reads TGTGCCATCAGTGTTTCCCAGGGGGCGTCCTACGAGCAGTACTTC.

V gene TRBV4-1 combines with J gene TRBJ1-5; D might be TRBD1 (6 bases). The CDR3 totals 16 residues. Germline CDR1 MGHRA, CDR2 YSYEKL. The ends were cut back, 1 base at V and 9 bases at J, with 19 bases in the middle. The DNA for the CDR3 is TGCGCCAGCAGCCAAGGAAGAGACAGGCCAGGGGTGCCCCAGCATTTT. Encoded protein: CASSQGRDRPGVPQHF.

Details on this clone: At one of its ends the junction is not consistent with the germline gene, which may arise from a read error. The chain has TRBV7-9 and TRBJ1-5, with a weak D call TRBD1 (5 bases). CDR1 is SEHNR, CDR2 FQNEAQ, per germline (reference sequence). The CDR3 loop spans 13 amino acids. The CDR3 sequence is CSSSWGGDQPQHF. The DNA for the CDR3 is TGTTCCAGCAGCTGGGGGGGGGATCAGCCCCAGCATTTT. Full variable domain (rest looked up from reference TRBV7-9 and TRBJ1-5): DTGVSQNPRHKITKRGQNVTFRCDPISEHNRLYWYRQTLGQGPEFLTYFQNEAQLEKSRLLSDRFSAERPKGSFSTLEIQRTEQGDSAMYLCSSSWGGDQPQHFGDGTRLSIL.

This clone was found a few times. The CDR3 loop reads CASSRDRYADTQYF. CDR3 nucleotides: TGTGCCAGTAGTAGAGACAGGTACGCAGATACGCAGTATTTT. The chain is built from TRBV19 and TRBJ2-3, with D possibly matching TRBD1 (6 bases). The CDR3 covers 14 residues. Trimming shortened V by 4 bases and J by 4 bases, and 12 bases separated the two germline ends. The V gene's germline CDR1 is LNHDA and CDR2 SQIVND (reference sequence).

This sequence joins TRBV4-1 and TRBJ2-1; 7 bases are shared with TRBD2. V gave up 9 bases and J gave up 0 bases; unmatched junction bases: 5. Germline V gives CDR1 MGHRA, CDR2 YSYEKL. This CDR3 comprises 14 residues. The CDR3 spells CASQLASSYNEQFF. For the CDR3, the DNA is TGCGCCAGTCAACTAGCGAGCTCCTACAATGAGCAGTTCTTC.

The chain joins TRBV9 to TRBJ1-5, with 7 bases identical to TRBD1. The V and J ends lost 0 bases and 6 bases, in that order; junction bases with no gene match: 3. The CDR3 runs to 14 residues. CDR1 SGDLS and CDR2 YYNGEE come from the germline V gene. The CDR3 region has the DNA TGTGCCAGCAGCGTAGACCAGGGGGGTCAGCCCCAGCATTTT. It specifies CASSVDQGGQPQHF.

The chain recombines TRBV25-1 with TRBJ2-2; TRBD1 matches 9 bases. Looked up from germline, CDR1 is MGHDK and CDR2 is SYGVNS. V was pared by 6 bases and J by 5 bases, with 4 bases of the junction left unmatched. The CDR3 length is 14 residues. This CDR3 reads CASRGQGGTGELFF. The CDR3 bases are TGTGCCAGCAGGGGACAGGGAGGGACCGGGGAGCTGTTTTTT.

This chain links TRBV5-1 with TRBJ2-1; TRBD2 aligns across 7 bases. V lost 4 bases to trimming and J lost 2 bases; unmatched junction nucleotides: 9. This CDR3 is 16 amino acids long. The germline V gene has CDR1 SGHRS and CDR2 YFSETQ. CDR3 nucleotides: TGCGCCAGCAGCCCCCTTGCGGGAGAAGCCTACAATGAGCAGTTCTTC. Protein: CASSPLAGEAYNEQFF. The whole variable domain, remainder taken from reference TRBV5-1 and TRBJ2-1, is KAGVTQTPRYLIKTRGQQVTLSCSPISGHRSVSWYQQTPGQGLQFLFEYFSETQRNKGNFPGRFSGRQFSNSRSEMNVSTLELGDSALYLCASSPLAGEAYNEQFFGPGTRLTVL.

The chain is built from TRBV15 and TRBJ2-1, with TRBD1 matching over 8 bases. The length of the CDR3 is 16 residues. After removal of 3 bases from V and 5 bases from J, the junction contained 9 bases not matched to a gene. Per germline, CDR1 LNHNV and CDR2 YYDKDF (reference sequence). DNA for the CDR3: TGTGCCACCAGCAGGGGAGCGAGGACAGGGAACAATGAGCAGTTCTTC. This translates into CATSRGARTGNNEQFF. Based on the CDR3 plus reference TRBV15 and TRBJ2-1, the full variable domain is DAMVIQNPRYQVTQFGKPVTLSCSQTLNHNVMYWYQQKSSQAPKLLFHYYDKDFNNEADTPDNFQSRRPNTSFCFLDIRSPGLGDTAMYLCATSRGARTGNNEQFFGPGTRLTVL.

The CDR3 region is CASRGTGRNQPQHF. The DNA for the CDR3 is TGTGCCAGCAGGGGGACAGGGAGGAATCAGCCCCAGCATTTT. V is TRBV2 and J is TRBJ1-5, with 9 bases that match TRBD1. Germline lookup yields CDR1 SNHLY and CDR2 FYNNEI. V gave up 6 bases and J gave up 4 bases; unmatched junction bases: 4. This CDR3 is 14 amino acids long.